This T cell receptor beta chain was identified during a study of blood T cell repertoires in COVID-19. The V gene lost 0 bases and the J gene lost 8 bases, with 17 bases spanning the gap. There are 15 residues in the CDR3. Germline V gene sequence: CDR1 SQVTM, CDR2 ANQGSEA. TCRdb's copy holds only in-frame clones and misses some; the assay was immunoSEQ multiplex PCR. The data show 200,000 or so clones, with more than 70% seen just once and 5% to 8% held by the top ten. The sample taken for sequencing was peripheral blood. This TCR came from a woman aged 40 to 50 who had recovered from COVID-19. The chain links TRBV29-1 to TRBJ2-1, with D possibly being TRBD1 (5 bases). The DNA of the CDR3 is TGCAGCGTTGAAGATACGGCAGCCAGGGTAGATGAGCAGTTCTTC. It codes for CSVEDTAARVDEQFF.